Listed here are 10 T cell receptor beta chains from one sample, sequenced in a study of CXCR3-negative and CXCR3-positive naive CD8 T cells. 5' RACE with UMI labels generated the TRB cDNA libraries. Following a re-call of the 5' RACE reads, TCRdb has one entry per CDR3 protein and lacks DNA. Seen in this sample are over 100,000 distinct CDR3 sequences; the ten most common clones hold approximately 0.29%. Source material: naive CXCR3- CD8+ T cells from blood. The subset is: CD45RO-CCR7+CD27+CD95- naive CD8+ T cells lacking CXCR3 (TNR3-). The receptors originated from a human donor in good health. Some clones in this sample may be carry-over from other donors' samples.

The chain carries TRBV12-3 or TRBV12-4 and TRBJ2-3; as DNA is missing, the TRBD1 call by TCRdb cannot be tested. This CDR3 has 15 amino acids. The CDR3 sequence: CASSFRDGNTDTQYF.

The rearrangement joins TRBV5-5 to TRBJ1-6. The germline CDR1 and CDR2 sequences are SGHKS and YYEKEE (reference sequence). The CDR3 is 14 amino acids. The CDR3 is CASSLISENSPLHF.

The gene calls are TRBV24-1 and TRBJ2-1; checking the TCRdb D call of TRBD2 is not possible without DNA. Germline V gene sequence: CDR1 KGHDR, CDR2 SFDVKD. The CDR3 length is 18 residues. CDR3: CATSDSGAFVYSYNEQFF.

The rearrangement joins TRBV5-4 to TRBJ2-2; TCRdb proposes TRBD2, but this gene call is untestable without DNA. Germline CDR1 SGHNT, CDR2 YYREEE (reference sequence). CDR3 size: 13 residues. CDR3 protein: CASSLAEGGELFF.

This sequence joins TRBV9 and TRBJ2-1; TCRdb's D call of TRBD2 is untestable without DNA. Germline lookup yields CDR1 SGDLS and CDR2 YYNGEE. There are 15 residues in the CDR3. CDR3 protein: CASSGRTSGYNEQFF. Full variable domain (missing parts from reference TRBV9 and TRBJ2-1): DSGVTQTPKHLITATGQRVTLRCSPRSGDLSVYWYQQSLDQGLQFLIQYYNGEERAKGNILERFSAQQFPDLHSELNLSSLELGDSALYFCASSGRTSGYNEQFFGPGTRLTVL.

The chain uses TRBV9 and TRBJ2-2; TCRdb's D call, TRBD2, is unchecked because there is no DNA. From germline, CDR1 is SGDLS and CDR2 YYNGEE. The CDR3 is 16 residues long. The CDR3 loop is CASSPDLVPGTGELFF.

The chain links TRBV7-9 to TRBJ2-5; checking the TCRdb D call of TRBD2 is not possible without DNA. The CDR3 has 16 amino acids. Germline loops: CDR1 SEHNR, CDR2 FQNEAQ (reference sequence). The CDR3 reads CASSWGLAVRQETQYF.

CDR3: CSVEDLGTGGASGELFF. The J gene is TRBJ2-2, the V gene TRBV29-1; there is no DNA to check the TCRdb D call of TRBD1. Germline V CDR1 and CDR2: SQVTM, ANQGSEA. The CDR3 is 17 residues long.

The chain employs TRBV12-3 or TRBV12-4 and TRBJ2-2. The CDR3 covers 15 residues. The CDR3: CASSFGPVTLGELFF.

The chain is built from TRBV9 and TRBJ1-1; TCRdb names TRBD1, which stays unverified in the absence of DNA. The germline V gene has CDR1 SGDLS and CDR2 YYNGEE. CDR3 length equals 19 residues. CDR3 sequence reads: CASSVESRGQGKWVREAFF.